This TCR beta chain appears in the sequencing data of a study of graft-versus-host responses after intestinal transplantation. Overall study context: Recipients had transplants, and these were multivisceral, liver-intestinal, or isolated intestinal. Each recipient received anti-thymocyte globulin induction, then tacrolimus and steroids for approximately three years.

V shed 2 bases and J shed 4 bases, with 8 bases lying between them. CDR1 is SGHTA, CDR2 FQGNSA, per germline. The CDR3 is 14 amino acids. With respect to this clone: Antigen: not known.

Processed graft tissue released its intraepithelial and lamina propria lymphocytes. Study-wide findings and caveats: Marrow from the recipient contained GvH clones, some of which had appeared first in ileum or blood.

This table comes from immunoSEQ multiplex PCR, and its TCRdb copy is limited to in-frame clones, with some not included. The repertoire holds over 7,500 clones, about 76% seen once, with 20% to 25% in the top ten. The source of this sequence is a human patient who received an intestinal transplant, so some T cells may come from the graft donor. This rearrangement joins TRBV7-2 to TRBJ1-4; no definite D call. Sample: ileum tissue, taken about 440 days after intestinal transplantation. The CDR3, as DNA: TGTGCCAGCAGCTTAACAGCGCGTAATGAAAAACTGTTTTTT. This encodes CASSLTARNEKLFF. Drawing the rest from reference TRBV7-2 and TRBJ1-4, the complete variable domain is GAGVSQSPSNKVTEKGKDVELRCDPISGHTALYWYRQSLGQGLEFLIYFQGNSAPDKSGLPSDRFSAERTGGSVSTLTIQRTQQEDSAVYLCASSLTARNEKLFFGSGTQLSVL.